The 4 T cell receptor beta chains in this list originate from one sample, sequenced in a study of blood T cells in healthy people across ages. With a J-beta primer mix and a sample-barcoded 5' primer, a second PCR ran 7 to 11 cycles. TCRdb reprocessed the 5' RACE reads via MiXCR and lists one record per CDR3 protein. Altogether 1.5 million to 2 million distinct CDR3 sequences are present, approximately 30% being singletons, with the ten largest covering 7.7%. Specimen: blood. These TCRs come from a woman aged 25 to 45 in good health.

The chain uses TRBV6-2 or TRBV6-3 and TRBJ2-7; TRBD1 aligns across 7 bases. The CDR3 covers 13 residues. Germline-derived CDR1 and CDR2 are MNHEY and SVGEGT. V lost 6 bases to trimming and J lost 2 bases; unmatched junction nucleotides: 4. This CDR3 reads CASRGTDAYEQYF. The DNA of the CDR3 is TGTGCCAGCAGGGGGACAGACGCCTACGAGCAGTACTTC.

The chain combines TRBV11-2 with TRBJ2-1, with D unclear. The length of the CDR3 is 15 residues. The germline CDR1 and CDR2 sequences are SGHAT and FQNNGV. The V end lost 1 base, the J end lost 4 bases, and 11 bases lay between the germline ends. The CDR3 bases are TGTGCCAGCAGCTTAGGTAGTAATAGGTACAATGAGCAGTTCTTC. It specifies CASSLGSNRYNEQFF. Using reference TRBV11-2 and TRBJ2-1 for the parts outside the CDR3, the full variable domain is EAGVAQSPRYKIIEKRQSVAFWCNPISGHATLYWYQQILGQGPKLLIQFQNNGVVDDSQLPKDRFSAERLKGVDSTLKIQPAKLEDSAVYLCASSLGSNRYNEQFFGPGTRLTVL.

CDR3 nucleotides: TGCAGTGCTAAACCGGGACTAGCGGGCGAGACCCAGTACTTC. As protein: CSAKPGLAGETQYF. V gene TRBV20-1 combines with J gene TRBJ2-5; 12 bases match TRBD2. The germline V gene has CDR1 DFQATT and CDR2 SNEGSKA (reference sequence). The CDR3 contains 14 residues. The trim removed 4 bases at V and 5 bases at J, leaving 5 bases unmatched.

This clonotype showed up many times. This may stem from a read error, because a much larger clone lies one nucleotide away. V and J are TRBV20-1 and TRBJ2-1, with 10 bases fitting TRBD1. This CDR3 has 15 amino acids. The germline V gene has CDR1 DFQATT and CDR2 SNEGSKA (reference sequence). The CDR3 bases are TGCATTGCTAGACCCGGGACAGGGGCGTACAATGAGCAGTTCTTC. Translating gives CIARPGTGAYNEQFF.